Presented here are 16 T cell receptor beta chains from one specimen sequenced in a study of response to subunit inactivated influenza vaccine. TCRdb passed the RT-PCR reads through MiXCR, listing each CDR3 protein once. The sample lists around 520,000 distinct CDR3 sequences; approximately 12% were seen once. The sample was PBMCs from blood, taken on the day of vaccination. The origin of the receptors is a man over 45 who received an inactivated influenza vaccine.

The J gene is TRBJ2-7, the V gene TRBV4-2; D is undetermined. The CDR3 runs 13 residues. Trimming cost V 2 bases and J 2 bases, with 7 bases left between them. Germline CDR1 reads LGHNA; CDR2 reads YNFKEQ. CDR3 protein: CASSQTDAYEQYF. CDR3 sequence (DNA): TGTGCCAGCAGCCAAACCGATGCCTACGAGCAGTACTTC.

In this sample, this clonotype turned up a few times. The rearrangement links TRBV19 to TRBJ2-7; 8 nucleotides line up with TRBD1. Germline V CDR1 and CDR2: LNHDA, SQIVND (reference sequence). This CDR3 has 15 residues. J was trimmed by 3 bases and V by 3 bases; bases with no gene match: 7. CDR3 sequence: CASSMFGQGNYEQYF. The CDR3 DNA is TGTGCCAGTAGTATGTTTGGACAGGGAAACTACGAGCAGTACTTC. Supplemented by reference TRBV19 and TRBJ2-7, the full variable domain reads DGGITQSPKYLFRKEGQNVTLSCEQNLNHDAMYWYRQDPGQGLRLIYYSQIVNDFQKGDIAEGYSVSREKKESFPLTVTSAQKNPTAFYLCASSMFGQGNYEQYFGPGTRLTVT.

This clonotype was counted only a few times. The gene calls are TRBV5-1 and TRBJ1-1, with 7 bases fitting TRBD1. The CDR3 is 18 amino acids. The junction had 17 bases not matched to a gene; V was cut back by 2 bases and J by 4 bases. Germline loops: CDR1 SGHRS, CDR2 YFSETQ. CDR3 in DNA: TGCGCCAGCAGCTTCCGGACAACGGGACAGTTATTAGGCACTGAAGCTTTCTTT. This sequence encodes CASSFRTTGQLLGTEAFF.

This clonotype was picked up a small number of times. This chain uses TRBV14 with TRBJ1-6; D call uncertain. The CDR3 has 14 residues. Deletions cut 3 bases from V and 9 bases from J, with 12 bases between. The V gene's germline CDR1 is SGHDN and CDR2 FVKESK. CDR3 region: CASSQLSVGSPLHF. The DNA of the CDR3 is TGTGCCAGCAGCCAGTTAAGCGTCGGTTCACCCCTCCACTTT.

This clonotype was recorded many times. One end of the junction varies from germline; a read error may be responsible. This chain links TRBV18 with TRBJ2-3; D may be TRBD2 (5 bases). The CDR3 extends over 13 amino acids. The V gene's germline CDR1 is KGHSH and CDR2 LQKENI. CDR3 nucleotide sequence: TGTGCCAGCTCACCATCCCTAGCCGACCGGATGAATTTT. Amino acid sequence: CASSPSLADRMNF.

The J gene is TRBJ1-2, the V gene TRBV11-2, with D unresolved. The CDR3 is made up of 14 amino acids. CDR1 SGHAT and CDR2 FQNNGV come from the germline V gene. The V end was cut by 4 bases, the J end by 5 bases, with 14 bases between. The CDR3 spells CASSSYQYPYGYTF. The CDR3 DNA sequence: TGTGCCAGCAGCTCGTATCAATATCCATATGGCTACACCTTC.

V is TRBV7-2 and J is TRBJ2-5; no clear D. The CDR3 contains 12 residues. CDR1 and CDR2 (germline): SGHTA, FQGNSA. V lost 5 bases to trimming and J lost 7 bases, with 11 bases between them. The CDR3 bases are TGTGCCAGCAGCCCCATAACGTGGACCCAGTACTTC. The encoded protein is CASSPITWTQYF. The full variable domain, rest sourced from reference TRBV7-2 and TRBJ2-5, is GAGVSQSPSNKVTEKGKDVELRCDPISGHTALYWYRQSLGQGLEFLIYFQGNSAPDKSGLPSDRFSAERTGGSVSTLTIQRTQQEDSAVYLCASSPITWTQYFGPGTRLLVL.

This clonotype was counted ten times or more. One end of the junction fails to match germline, which may point to a read error. The chain combines TRBV20-1 with TRBJ2-1; a weak D match, TRBD1 (7 bases). The CDR3 is made up of 13 amino acids. The germline CDR1 and CDR2 sequences are DFQATT and SNEGSKA (reference sequence). CDR3 sequence reads: CSARGQGGYGSIF. CDR3 DNA: TGCAGTGCTAGAGGGCAGGGGGGATACGGGTCGATCTTC.

This clonotype showed up just a few times. The CDR3 DNA follows: TGTGCCAGCAGCGCGACAGGGGGCAATGAAAAACTGTTTTTT. It yields the protein CASSATGGNEKLFF. The chain employs TRBV7-9 and TRBJ1-4, with 10 bases fitting TRBD1. This CDR3 is built from 14 residues. CDR1 is SEHNR and CDR2 is FQNEAQ in the germline V gene (reference sequence). The junction had 2 bases not matched to a gene; V was cut back by 5 bases and J by 5 bases.

This clonotype was counted between two and nine times. A much larger clone differs from this one at a single base, so this may be a read error. This chain uses TRBV4-3 with TRBJ2-2; the D is unclear. CDR1 and CDR2 from the germline V gene are LGHNA and YSLEER. The CDR3 is 15 residues long. Trimming removed 4 bases at V and 4 bases at J, with 13 bases between. Written as DNA, the CDR3 is TGCGCCAGCAGCCGAGATAACAGACCCACCGGGGAGCTGTTTTTT. Its protein product is CASSRDNRPTGELFF.

The rearrangement uses TRBV7-6 and TRBJ2-3, with D hard to call. V was pared by 2 bases and J by 4 bases, with 10 bases between. The CDR3 contains 14 residues. The germline V gene encodes CDR1 SGHVS and CDR2 FNYEAQ. The CDR3 DNA reads TGTGCCAGCAGCTTAATGGCAGTATCAGATACGCAGTATTTT. Translating gives CASSLMAVSDTQYF.

This chain uses TRBV12-3 or TRBV12-4 with TRBJ2-5; 14 nucleotides align to TRBD2. The length of the CDR3 is 15 residues. J lost 11 bases, V lost 2 bases, and 7 bases had no gene match. For the CDR3, the DNA is TGTGCCAGCAGTTTAATCGGGACTAGCGGGGGTCGTCAGTACTTC. Protein: CASSLIGTSGGRQYF.

The table lists this clonotype with many counts. The genes are TRBV20-1 and TRBJ2-7, with TRBD2 as a possible D gene (5 bases). This CDR3 region has 17 residues. Trimming cost V 4 bases and J 0 bases, with 22 bases left between them. Germline V gene sequence: CDR1 DFQATT, CDR2 SNEGSKA (reference sequence). CDR3 DNA: TGCAGTGCTATGGTATTGGCGGGCGGAATCCACTCCTACGAGCAGTACTTC. This gives the protein CSAMVLAGGIHSYEQYF.

The table lists this clonotype with many counts. CDR3 sequence (DNA): TGTGCCAGCAAGACTAGCGGAAACAATGAGCAGTTCTTC. Translation gives CASKTSGNNEQFF. This chain uses TRBV7-9 with TRBJ2-1, with TRBD2 identical over 9 bases. Trimming cost V 7 bases and J 5 bases; bases outside gene matches: 3. The CDR3 runs 13 residues. Germline V gene sequence: CDR1 SEHNR, CDR2 FQNEAQ (reference sequence).

The table lists this clonotype with a few counts. J is TRBJ2-3 and V is TRBV4-3; 12 positions agree with TRBD2. V was clipped by 1 base and J by 6 bases; unmatched bases: 8. Germline loops: CDR1 LGHNA, CDR2 YSLEER. This CDR3 comprises 17 residues. The CDR3 sequence: CASSQGATSGGPDTQYF. In DNA, the CDR3 is TGCGCCAGCAGCCAAGGAGCAACTAGCGGGGGGCCGGATACGCAGTATTTT.

The chain combines TRBV6-1 with TRBJ1-2, with no clear D. CDR3 length equals 13 residues. Deletions cut 5 bases from V and 6 bases from J, with 13 bases between. The germline V gene has CDR1 MNHNS and CDR2 SASEGT. CDR3 amino acids: CASSTPRLDGYTF. The CDR3 nucleotides are TGTGCCAGCAGTACCCCCCGGCTCGATGGCTACACCTTC.